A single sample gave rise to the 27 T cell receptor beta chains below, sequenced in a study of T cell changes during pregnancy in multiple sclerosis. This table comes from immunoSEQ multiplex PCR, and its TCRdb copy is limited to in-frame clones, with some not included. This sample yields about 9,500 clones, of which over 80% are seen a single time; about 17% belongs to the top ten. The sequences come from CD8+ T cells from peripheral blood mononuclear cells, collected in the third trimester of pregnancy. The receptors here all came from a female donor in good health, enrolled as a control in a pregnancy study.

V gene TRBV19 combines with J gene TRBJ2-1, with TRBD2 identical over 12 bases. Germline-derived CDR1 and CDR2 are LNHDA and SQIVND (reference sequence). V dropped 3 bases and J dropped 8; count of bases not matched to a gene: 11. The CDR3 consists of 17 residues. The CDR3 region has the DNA TGTGCCAGTAGTATCCTAGCGGGGGGGCGGCAACGGGATGAGCAGTTCTTC. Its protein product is CASSILAGGRQRDEQFF.

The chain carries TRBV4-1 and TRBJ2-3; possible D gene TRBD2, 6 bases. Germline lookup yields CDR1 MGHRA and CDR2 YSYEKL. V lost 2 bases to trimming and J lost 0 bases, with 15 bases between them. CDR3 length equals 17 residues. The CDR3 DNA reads TGCGCCAGCAGCCAACGTATAATAGCGGTTAGCACAGATACGCAGTATTTT. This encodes CASSQRIIAVSTDTQYF.

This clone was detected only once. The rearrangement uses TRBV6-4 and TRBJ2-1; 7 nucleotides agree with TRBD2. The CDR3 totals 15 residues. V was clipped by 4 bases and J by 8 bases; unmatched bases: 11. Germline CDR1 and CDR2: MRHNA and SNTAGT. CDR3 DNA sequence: TGTGCCAGCAGTGGCGGGAGCGGGTCAGGAGATGAGCAGTTCTTC. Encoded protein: CASSGGSGSGDEQFF.

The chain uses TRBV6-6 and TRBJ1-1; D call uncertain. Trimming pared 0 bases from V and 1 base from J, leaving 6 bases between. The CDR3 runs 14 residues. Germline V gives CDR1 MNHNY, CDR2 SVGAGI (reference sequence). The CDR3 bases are TGTGCCAGCAGTTACTCTCACGGGAACACTGAAGCTTTCTTT. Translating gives CASSYSHGNTEAFF.

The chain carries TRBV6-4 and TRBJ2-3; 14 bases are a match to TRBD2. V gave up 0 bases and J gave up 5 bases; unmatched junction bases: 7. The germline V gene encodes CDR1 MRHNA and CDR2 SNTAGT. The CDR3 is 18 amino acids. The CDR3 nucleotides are TGTGCCAGCAGTGACTCCTCGACTAGCGGGGGGGCCATAGATACGCAGTATTTT. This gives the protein CASSDSSTSGGAIDTQYF.

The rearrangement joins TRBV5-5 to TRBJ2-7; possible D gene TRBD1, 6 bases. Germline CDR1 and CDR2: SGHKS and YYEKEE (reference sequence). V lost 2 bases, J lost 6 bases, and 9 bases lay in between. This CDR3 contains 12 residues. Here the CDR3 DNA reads TGTGCCAGCAGCTTACAGGGTCGCGAGCAGTACTTC. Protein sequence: CASSLQGREQYF.

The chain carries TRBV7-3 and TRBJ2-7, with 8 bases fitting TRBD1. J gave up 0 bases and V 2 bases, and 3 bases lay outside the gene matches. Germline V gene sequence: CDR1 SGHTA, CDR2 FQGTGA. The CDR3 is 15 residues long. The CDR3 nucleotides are TGTGCCAGCAGCTTAGACAGGGGAGTCTCCTACGAGCAGTACTTC. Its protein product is CASSLDRGVSYEQYF.

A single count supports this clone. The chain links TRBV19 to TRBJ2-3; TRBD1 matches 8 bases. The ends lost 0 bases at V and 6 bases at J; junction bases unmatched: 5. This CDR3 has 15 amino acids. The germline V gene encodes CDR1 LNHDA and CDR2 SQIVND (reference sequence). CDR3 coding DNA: TGTGCCAGTAGTATAGATTGGACAGGGTATGATACGCAGTATTTT. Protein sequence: CASSIDWTGYDTQYF.

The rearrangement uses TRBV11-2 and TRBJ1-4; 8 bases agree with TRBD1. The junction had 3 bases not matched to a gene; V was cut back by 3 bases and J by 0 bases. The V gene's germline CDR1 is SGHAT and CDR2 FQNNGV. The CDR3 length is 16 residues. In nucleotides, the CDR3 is TGTGCCAGCAGCTTCGGACAGGGCACAACTAATGAAAAACTGTTTTTT. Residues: CASSFGQGTTNEKLFF.

CDR3 nucleotide sequence: TGTGCCAGCAGCTTATCCCAGGGGGCTAGAGGCTACACCTTC. This encodes CASSLSQGARGYTF. This chain uses TRBV11-2 with TRBJ1-2, with 8 bases lining up with TRBD1. CDR1 and CDR2 (germline): SGHAT, FQNNGV. This CDR3 has 14 residues. With 2 bases clipped from V and 8 bases from J, the junction kept 7 bases outside the gene matches.

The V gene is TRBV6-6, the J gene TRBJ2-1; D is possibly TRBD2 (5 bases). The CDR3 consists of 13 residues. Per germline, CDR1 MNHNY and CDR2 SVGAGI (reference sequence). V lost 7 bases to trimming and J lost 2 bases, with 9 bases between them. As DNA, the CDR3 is TGTGCCAGCATAAGCGGAGCCTACAATGAGCAGTTCTTC. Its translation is CASISGAYNEQFF.

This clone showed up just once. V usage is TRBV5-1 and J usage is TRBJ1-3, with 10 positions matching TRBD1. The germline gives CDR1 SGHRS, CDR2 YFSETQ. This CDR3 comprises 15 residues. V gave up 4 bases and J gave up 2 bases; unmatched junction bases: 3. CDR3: CASSGDRGPGNTIYF. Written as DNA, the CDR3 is TGCGCCAGCAGCGGCGACAGGGGGCCTGGAAACACCATATATTTT. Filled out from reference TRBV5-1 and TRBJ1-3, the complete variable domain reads KAGVTQTPRYLIKTRGQQVTLSCSPISGHRSVSWYQQTPGQGLQFLFEYFSETQRNKGNFPGRFSGRQFSNSRSEMNVSTLELGDSALYLCASSGDRGPGNTIYFGEGSWLTVV.

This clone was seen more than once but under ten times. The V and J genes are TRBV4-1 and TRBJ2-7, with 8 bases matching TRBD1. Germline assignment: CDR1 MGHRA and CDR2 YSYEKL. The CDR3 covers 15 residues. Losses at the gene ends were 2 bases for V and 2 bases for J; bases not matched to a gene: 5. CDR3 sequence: CASSQRTGPAYEQYF. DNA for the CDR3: TGCGCCAGCAGCCAACGGACAGGGCCAGCCTACGAGCAGTACTTC.

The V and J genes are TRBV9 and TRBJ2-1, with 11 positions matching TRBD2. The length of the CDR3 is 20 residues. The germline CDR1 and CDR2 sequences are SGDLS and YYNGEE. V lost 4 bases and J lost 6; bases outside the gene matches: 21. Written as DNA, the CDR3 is TGTGCCAGCAGCTTCAAAGGGGGAGGGCTAGCGGGAGGAGAGGGCAATGAGCAGTTCTTC. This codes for CASSFKGGGLAGGEGNEQFF.

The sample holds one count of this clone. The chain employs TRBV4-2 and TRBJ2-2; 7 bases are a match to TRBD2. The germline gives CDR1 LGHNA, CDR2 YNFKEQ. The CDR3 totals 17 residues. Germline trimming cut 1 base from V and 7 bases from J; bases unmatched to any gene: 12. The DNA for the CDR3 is TGTGCCAGCAGCCAAGGATTGGGCGGGGGTCTAGGCGGGGAGCTGTTTTTT. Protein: CASSQGLGGGLGGELFF.

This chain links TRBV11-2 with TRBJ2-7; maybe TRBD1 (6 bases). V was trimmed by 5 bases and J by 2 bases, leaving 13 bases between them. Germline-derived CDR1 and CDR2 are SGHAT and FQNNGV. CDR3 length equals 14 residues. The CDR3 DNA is TGTGCCAGCAGCGGTCTGAAGGGGGCCTACGAGCAGTACTTC. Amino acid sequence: CASSGLKGAYEQYF.

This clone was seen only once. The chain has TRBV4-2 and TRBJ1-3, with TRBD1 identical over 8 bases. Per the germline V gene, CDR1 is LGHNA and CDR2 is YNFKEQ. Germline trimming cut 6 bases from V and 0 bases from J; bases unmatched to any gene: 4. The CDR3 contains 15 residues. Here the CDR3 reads CASSMGQDSGNTIYF. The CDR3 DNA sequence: TGTGCCAGCAGTATGGGACAGGACTCTGGAAACACCATATATTTT.

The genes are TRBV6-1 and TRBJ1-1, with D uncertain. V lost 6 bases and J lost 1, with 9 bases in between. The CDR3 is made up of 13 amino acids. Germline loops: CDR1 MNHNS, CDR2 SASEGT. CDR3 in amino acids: CASSRGENTEAFF. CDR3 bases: TGTGCCAGCAGCAGAGGAGAGAACACTGAAGCTTTCTTT.

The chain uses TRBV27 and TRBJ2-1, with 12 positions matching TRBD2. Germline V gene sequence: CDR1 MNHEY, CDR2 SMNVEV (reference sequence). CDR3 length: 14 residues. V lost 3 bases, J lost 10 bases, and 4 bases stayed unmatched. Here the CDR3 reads CASSFTSGRREQFF. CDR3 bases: TGTGCCAGCAGTTTCACTAGCGGGAGGAGGGAGCAGTTCTTC.

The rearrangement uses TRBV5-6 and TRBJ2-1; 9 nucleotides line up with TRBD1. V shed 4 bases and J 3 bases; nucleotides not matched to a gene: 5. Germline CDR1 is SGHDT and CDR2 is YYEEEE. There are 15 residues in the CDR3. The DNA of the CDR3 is TGTGCCAGCAGCGGCGGGGGACAGGGCTACAATGAGCAGTTCTTC. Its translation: CASSGGGQGYNEQFF.

Written as DNA, the CDR3 is TGTGCCAGCAGCTTAGGTAGGAGGTCTACCACCAACACCGGGGAGCTGTTTTTT. Protein sequence: CASSLGRRSTTNTGELFF. The rearrangement uses TRBV7-8 and TRBJ2-2; D perhaps matches TRBD2 (5 bases). The V end was cut by 1 base, the J end by 2 bases, with 17 bases between. Germline V lookup: CDR1 SGHVS, CDR2 FQNEAQ. The CDR3 has 18 residues.

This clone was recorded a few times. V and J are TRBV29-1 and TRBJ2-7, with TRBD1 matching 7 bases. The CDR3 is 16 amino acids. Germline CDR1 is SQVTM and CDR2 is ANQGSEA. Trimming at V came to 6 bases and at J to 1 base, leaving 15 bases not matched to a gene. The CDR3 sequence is CSVLPDDRADSYEQYF. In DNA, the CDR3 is TGCAGCGTCCTCCCAGACGACAGGGCGGATTCCTACGAGCAGTACTTC.

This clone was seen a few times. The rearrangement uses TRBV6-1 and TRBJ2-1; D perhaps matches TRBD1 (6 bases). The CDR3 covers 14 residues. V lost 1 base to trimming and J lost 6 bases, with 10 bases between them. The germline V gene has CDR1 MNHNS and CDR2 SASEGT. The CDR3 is CASSEGEGGNEQFF. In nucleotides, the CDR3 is TGTGCCAGCAGTGAAGGAGAAGGGGGCAATGAGCAGTTCTTC.

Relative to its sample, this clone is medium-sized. The CDR3 DNA follows: TGTGCCAGCAGATCTAACCTCGGGAGATCTGGAAACACCATATATTTT. It codes for CASRSNLGRSGNTIYF. This rearrangement joins TRBV28 to TRBJ1-3; D remains unclear. The CDR3 has 16 amino acids. CDR1 and CDR2 from the germline V gene are MDHEN and SYDVKM. The V and J ends lost 6 bases and 1 base respectively, with 16 bases between them.

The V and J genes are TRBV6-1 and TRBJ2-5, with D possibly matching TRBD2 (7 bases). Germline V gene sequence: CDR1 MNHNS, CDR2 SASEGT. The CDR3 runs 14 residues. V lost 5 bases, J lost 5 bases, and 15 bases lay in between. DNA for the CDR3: TGTGCCAGCAGTAACCTGGGGGGGGCTGAGACCCAGTACTTC. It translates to CASSNLGGAETQYF.

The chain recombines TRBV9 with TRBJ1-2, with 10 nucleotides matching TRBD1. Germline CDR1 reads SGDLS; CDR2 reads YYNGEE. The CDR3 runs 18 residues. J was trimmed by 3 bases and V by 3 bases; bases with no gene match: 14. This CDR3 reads CASSDRKPGQGTYYGYTF. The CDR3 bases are TGTGCCAGCAGCGACCGCAAACCGGGACAGGGGACCTACTATGGCTACACCTTC.

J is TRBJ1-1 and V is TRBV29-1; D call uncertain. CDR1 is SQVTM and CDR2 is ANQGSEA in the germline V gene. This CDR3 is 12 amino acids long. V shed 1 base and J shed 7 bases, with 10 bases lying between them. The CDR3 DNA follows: TGCAGCGTTGAAGCGTTGGGCGTTGAAGCTTTCTTT. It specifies CSVEALGVEAFF. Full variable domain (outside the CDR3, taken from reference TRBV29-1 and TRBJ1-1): SAVISQKPSRDICQRGTSLTIQCQVDSQVTMMFWYRQQPGQSLTLIATANQGSEATYESGFVIDKFPISRPNLTFSTLTVSNMSPEDSSIYLCSVEALGVEAFFGQGTRLTVV.